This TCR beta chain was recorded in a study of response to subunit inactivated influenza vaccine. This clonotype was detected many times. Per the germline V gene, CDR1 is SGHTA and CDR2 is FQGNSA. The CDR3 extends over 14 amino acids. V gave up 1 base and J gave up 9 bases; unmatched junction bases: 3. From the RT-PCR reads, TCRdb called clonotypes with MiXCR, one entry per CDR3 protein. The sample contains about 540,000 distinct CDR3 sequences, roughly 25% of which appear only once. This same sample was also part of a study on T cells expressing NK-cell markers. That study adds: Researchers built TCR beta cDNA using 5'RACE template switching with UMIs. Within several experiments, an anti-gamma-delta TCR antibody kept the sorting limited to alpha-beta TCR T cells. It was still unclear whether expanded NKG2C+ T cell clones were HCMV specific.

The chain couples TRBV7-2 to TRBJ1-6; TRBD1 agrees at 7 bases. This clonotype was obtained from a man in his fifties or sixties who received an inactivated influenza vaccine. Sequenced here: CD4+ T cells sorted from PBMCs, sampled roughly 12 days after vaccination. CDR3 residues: CASSLGPGGSPLHF. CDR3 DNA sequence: TGTGCCAGCAGCTTAGGTCCAGGGGGTTCACCCCTCCACTTT.